This T cell receptor beta chain was captured by sequencing in a study of blood T cell repertoires in COVID-19. Recruitment covered fewer than 25 US areas and drew participants whose ages spanned roughly 18 to 90 years. The study counted Cohort 3 donors as recovered given two negative PCRs, clearance, or symptom resolution. In the authors' workflow: The assay estimated nucleated cells by amplifying reference gene primers. The assay was immunoSEQ multiplex PCR, and TCRdb's table has in-frame clones only and misses some. V and J calls and clone size are as listed in that table; D and trimming were resolved from the DNA. Of 150,000 to 200,000 clones in the sample, under 90% were seen once. Sequenced: PBMCs or T cells enriched from blood (not recorded which). The clonotype was recovered from a woman aged 45-60 years who had recovered from COVID-19.

The DNA of the CDR3 is TGTGCCAGCAGTAATGGCGGTAGCTCCTACGAGCAGTACTTC. Its translation is CASSNGGSSYEQYF. The chain uses TRBV6-5 and TRBJ2-7; D unclear. This CDR3 is 14 amino acids long. V lost 5 bases to trimming and J lost 0 bases, with 11 bases between them. The germline CDR1 and CDR2 sequences are MNHEY and SVGAGI.